The 18 T cell receptor beta chains presented below share a single source sample, sequenced in a study of shared clonotypes between healthy human individuals (TCRdb year 2020). The library was built by means of the immunoSEQ multiplex PCR assay. The immuneACCESS repertoire file appears here via TCRdb, limited to in-frame rearrangements. These files lack a portion of the clones; in checked studies, under half of the deficit traces to unresolved V genes, and the cause of the others is not known. This sample has roughly 760,000 clones in its table, and around two thirds of those were observed once. The ten largest clones capture over 1.5% of the sample. Specimen: memory CD4+ T cells sorted from blood. What this sample's cell subset or site label stands for: CD45RA-negative fraction. The receptors derive from a woman under 40 in good health.

This clone appeared a single time. This chain links TRBV27 with TRBJ2-1; TRBD2 is a possible D gene (5 bases). The CDR3 has 15 amino acids. Germline lookup yields CDR1 MNHEY and CDR2 SMNVEV (reference sequence). V lost 5 bases to trimming and J lost 7 bases, with 18 bases between them. CDR3 DNA sequence: TGTGCCAGCAGTCCTCGGACTGTCTACATTAATGAGCAGTTCTTC. Its protein is CASSPRTVYINEQFF.

The chain couples TRBV13 to TRBJ2-3; TRBD1 matches 7 bases. From germline, CDR1 is PRHDT and CDR2 FYEKMQ (reference sequence). The CDR3 consists of 15 residues. V shed 5 bases and J 3 bases; nucleotides not matched to a gene: 8. CDR3 sequence reads: CASSQGGVRTDTQYF. In nucleotides, the CDR3 is TGTGCCAGCAGCCAAGGGGGCGTTAGAACAGATACGCAGTATTTT.

To note about this clone: This sample also contains other DNA sequences that code for the same CDR3. The CDR3 loop is CASSLSSGLYNEQFF. The CDR3 nucleotides read TGTGCCAGCAGCTTATCGAGCGGCCTATACAATGAGCAGTTCTTC. The chain links TRBV7-9 to TRBJ2-1; a weak D match, TRBD2 (5 bases). Trimming pared 2 bases from V and 4 bases from J, leaving 12 bases between. The CDR3 spans 15 residues. Germline V gene lookup returns CDR1 SEHNR and CDR2 FQNEAQ (reference sequence).

V is TRBV6-5 and J is TRBJ2-3; 7 nucleotides align to TRBD2. The CDR3 totals 15 residues. The germline V gene has CDR1 MNHEY and CDR2 SVGAGI. The ends lost 2 bases at V and 3 bases at J; junction bases unmatched: 5. DNA of the CDR3: TGTGCCAGCAGTTACGGCGGGAGCCCTACAGATACGCAGTATTTT. It translates to CASSYGGSPTDTQYF.

This clone was found once. The V gene is TRBV25-1, the J gene TRBJ2-3; D is unclear. Per the germline V gene, CDR1 is MGHDK and CDR2 is SYGVNS. V dropped 3 bases and J dropped 2 bases, with 15 bases sitting between them. This CDR3 region has 16 residues. The CDR3 reads CASSDLRTGNTDTQYF. The CDR3, as DNA: TGTGCCAGCAGTGACCTCCGCACTGGCAACACAGATACGCAGTATTTT.

V and J are TRBV14 and TRBJ1-4; D gene uncertain. The CDR3 extends over 13 amino acids. V was clipped by 1 base and J by 8 bases, with 8 bases between them. Germline CDR1 is SGHDN and CDR2 is FVKESK. CDR3 residues: CASSQARSEKLFF. The CDR3 nucleotides are TGTGCCAGCAGCCAAGCCAGGAGCGAAAAACTGTTTTTT.

This clone was counted ten times or more. CDR3 protein: CASSSVGVTYEQYF. Written as DNA, the CDR3 is TGCGCCAGCAGCTCCGTGGGGGTTACCTACGAGCAGTACTTC. V is TRBV5-1 and J is TRBJ2-7; tentatively, D is TRBD1 or TRBD2 (5 bases each). Germline-derived CDR1 and CDR2 are SGHRS and YFSETQ. The ends were cut back, 3 bases at V and 2 bases at J, with 12 bases in the middle. The CDR3 is 14 residues long.

This chain joins TRBV4-1 and TRBJ2-3, with D uncertain. The CDR3 extends over 14 amino acids. Germline lookup yields CDR1 MGHRA and CDR2 YSYEKL. V lost 1 base and J lost 2, with 7 bases in between. CDR3 residues: CASSQVLPTDTQYF. For the CDR3, the DNA is TGCGCCAGCAGCCAAGTTCTACCCACAGATACGCAGTATTTT.

V and J are TRBV6-1 and TRBJ2-3; 7 bases fit TRBD2. The CDR3 is made up of 15 amino acids. The ends lost 7 bases at V and 0 bases at J; junction bases unmatched: 7. In germline, CDR1 is MNHNS, CDR2 SASEGT. The CDR3 reads CASTTMTSSTDTQYF. CDR3 bases: TGTGCCAGCACTACGATGACTAGCAGCACAGATACGCAGTATTTT.

The V gene is TRBV5-1, the J gene TRBJ1-5; no reliable D call. CDR3 length: 14 amino acids. Germline V gives CDR1 SGHRS, CDR2 YFSETQ. V dropped 1 base and J dropped 7 bases, with 12 bases sitting between them. CDR3 protein: CASSLTSFDQPQHF. As DNA, the CDR3 is TGCGCCAGCAGCTTGACATCGTTTGACCAGCCCCAGCATTTT.

The chain employs TRBV9 and TRBJ1-5, with a possible D match to TRBD1 (5 bases). CDR1 is SGDLS and CDR2 is YYNGEE in the germline V gene. V lost 4 bases and J 6 bases, leaving 14 bases between the germline ends. The CDR3 is made up of 14 amino acids. The CDR3 is CASSKGTFSQPQHF. DNA of the CDR3: TGTGCCAGCAGCAAGGGGACGTTTAGTCAGCCCCAGCATTTT.

This clone appeared once. The chain's CDR3 is CSVVGGGRETQYF. As DNA, the CDR3 is TGCAGCGTTGTGGGTGGGGGAAGAGAGACCCAGTACTTC. This chain uses TRBV29-1 with TRBJ2-5; D might be TRBD1 or TRBD2, each matching 5 bases. The CDR3 covers 13 residues. Germline values: CDR1 SQVTM, CDR2 ANQGSEA. With 4 bases removed from V and 4 bases from J, the gap between germline ends came to 13 bases. Complete variable domain (other parts from reference TRBV29-1 and TRBJ2-5): SAVISQKPSRDICQRGTSLTIQCQVDSQVTMMFWYRQQPGQSLTLIATANQGSEATYESGFVIDKFPISRPNLTFSTLTVSNMSPEDSSIYLCSVVGGGRETQYFGPGTRLLVL.

This clone came up many times. The rearrangement links TRBV29-1 to TRBJ2-1; a possible D gene is TRBD2 (5 bases). The CDR3 is 12 residues long. V lost 7 bases to trimming and J lost 6 bases, with 13 bases between them. Looked up from germline, CDR1 is SQVTM and CDR2 is ANQGSEA. The CDR3: CSARSGVNEQFF. In DNA, the CDR3 is TGCAGCGCCCGTTCCGGGGTCAATGAGCAGTTCTTC.

This chain uses TRBV27 with TRBJ2-2; the D is unclear. Germline CDR1 MNHEY, CDR2 SMNVEV (reference sequence). CDR3 size: 12 residues. Trimming took off 4 bases at V and 4 bases at J, with 4 bases between the two ends. The CDR3 coding sequence is TGTGCCAGCAGTTCTATCACCGGGGAGCTGTTTTTT. This translates into CASSSITGELFF.

This clone was counted only a few times. Other DNA sequences of this sample code for an identical CDR3. The chain recombines TRBV7-2 with TRBJ1-2, with D possibly being TRBD1 (6 bases). The V end lost 5 bases, the J end lost 2 bases, and 12 bases lay between the germline ends. The CDR3 runs 14 residues. Germline-derived CDR1 and CDR2 are SGHTA and FQGNSA. The CDR3, as DNA: TGTGCCAGCAGCCCAGAGGGGGGGAACTATGGCTACACCTTC. Its translation: CASSPEGGNYGYTF.

The chain couples TRBV28 to TRBJ1-2, with 8 bases aligning to TRBD1. Germline CDR1 reads MDHEN; CDR2 reads SYDVKM. The trim removed 1 base at V and 8 bases at J, leaving 6 bases unmatched. This CDR3 has 14 amino acids. CDR3 in amino acids: CASSLSDREGGYTF. CDR3 bases: TGTGCCAGCAGTTTATCGGACAGGGAGGGCGGCTACACCTTC.

The gene calls are TRBV5-1 and TRBJ2-1; no reliable D call. The CDR3 is made up of 17 amino acids. V dropped 2 bases and J dropped 4 bases, with 19 bases sitting between them. Germline assignment: CDR1 SGHRS and CDR2 YFSETQ. The CDR3 region is CASSFVFRGALYNEQFF. CDR3 bases: TGCGCCAGCAGCTTTGTCTTCCGCGGAGCTTTATACAATGAGCAGTTCTTC. Filled out from reference TRBV5-1 and TRBJ2-1, the complete variable domain reads KAGVTQTPRYLIKTRGQQVTLSCSPISGHRSVSWYQQTPGQGLQFLFEYFSETQRNKGNFPGRFSGRQFSNSRSEMNVSTLELGDSALYLCASSFVFRGALYNEQFFGPGTRLTVL.

The gene calls are TRBV19 and TRBJ2-3; 7 bases are a match to TRBD2. The germline V gene encodes CDR1 LNHDA and CDR2 SQIVND (reference sequence). The ends lost 6 bases at V and 0 bases at J; junction bases unmatched: 3. The CDR3 has 14 residues. The CDR3 DNA reads as TGTGCCAGTAGGCTAGCGGAAAGCACAGATACGCAGTATTTT. This codes for CASRLAESTDTQYF.